This T cell receptor beta chain appears in the sequencing data of a study of PD-1 blockade in classical Hodgkin lymphoma. CDR1 and CDR2 (germline): MDHEN, SYDVKM. V shed 4 bases, J shed 6 bases, and the junction held 11 bases outside the gene matches. The CDR3 extends over 16 amino acids. Time point: cycle 4 day 1 (C4D1), after five to seven weeks of nivolumab. There was relapse after autologous stem cell transplantation in every patient, and there was variation in brentuximab vedotin exposure. Profiling relied on immunoSEQ multiplex PCR, and the TCRdb table lists in-frame clones only, not all of them. The sample carries roughly 30,000 clones, roughly four fifths recorded once. To note about this clone: Its specificity is not known.

Study-level results: TCR diversity rose significantly by C4D1 in CD4+ but not CD8+ cells. Reported baseline diversity: healthy donors highest, relapsed/refractory patients lowest. Baseline diversity in complete responders resembled that of newly diagnosed patients.

The sequence came from a human donor with classical Hodgkin lymphoma. The material sequenced was peripheral blood mononuclear cells (PBMCs), taken before the fourth cycle of nivolumab. The V call is TRBV28, the J call TRBJ2-1; TRBD1 matches 8 bases. CDR3 in DNA: TGTGCCAGCAGTTCACACCGGGACAGGAGTCTCAATGAGCAGTTCTTC. This gives the protein CASSSHRDRSLNEQFF.